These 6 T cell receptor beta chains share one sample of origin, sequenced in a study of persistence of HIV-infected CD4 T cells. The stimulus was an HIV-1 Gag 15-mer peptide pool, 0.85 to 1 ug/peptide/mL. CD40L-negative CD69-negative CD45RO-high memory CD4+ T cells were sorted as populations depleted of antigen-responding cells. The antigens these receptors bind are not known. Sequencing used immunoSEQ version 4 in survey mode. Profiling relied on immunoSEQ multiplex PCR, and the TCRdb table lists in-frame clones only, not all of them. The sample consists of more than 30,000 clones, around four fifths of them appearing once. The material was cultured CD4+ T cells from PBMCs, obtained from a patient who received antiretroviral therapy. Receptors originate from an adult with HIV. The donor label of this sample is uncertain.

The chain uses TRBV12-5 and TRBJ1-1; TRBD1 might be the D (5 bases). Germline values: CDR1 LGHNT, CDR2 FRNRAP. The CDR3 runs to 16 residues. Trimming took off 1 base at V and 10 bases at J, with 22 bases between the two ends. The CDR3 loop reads CASGLDTWTPTDVAFF. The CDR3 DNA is TGTGCTAGTGGTTTGGATACGTGGACACCTACGGATGTAGCTTTCTTT.

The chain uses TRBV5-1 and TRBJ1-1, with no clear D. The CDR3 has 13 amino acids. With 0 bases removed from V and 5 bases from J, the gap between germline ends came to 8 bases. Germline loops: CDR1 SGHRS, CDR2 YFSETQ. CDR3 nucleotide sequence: TGCGCCAGCAGCTTGGCCTGGGGAACTGAAGCTTTCTTT. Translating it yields CASSLAWGTEAFF. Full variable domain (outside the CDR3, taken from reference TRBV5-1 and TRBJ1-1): KAGVTQTPRYLIKTRGQQVTLSCSPISGHRSVSWYQQTPGQGLQFLFEYFSETQRNKGNFPGRFSGRQFSNSRSEMNVSTLELGDSALYLCASSLAWGTEAFFGQGTRLTVV.

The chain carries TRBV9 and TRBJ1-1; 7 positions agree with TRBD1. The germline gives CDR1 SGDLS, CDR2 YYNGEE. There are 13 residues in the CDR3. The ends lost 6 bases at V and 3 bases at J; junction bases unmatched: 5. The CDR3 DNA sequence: TGTGCCAGCAACTCAGGGGGGCACACTGAAGCTTTCTTT. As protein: CASNSGGHTEAFF.

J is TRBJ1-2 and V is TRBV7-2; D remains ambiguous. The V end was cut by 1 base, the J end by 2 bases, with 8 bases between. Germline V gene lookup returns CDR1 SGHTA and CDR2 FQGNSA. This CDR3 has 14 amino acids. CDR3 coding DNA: TGTGCCAGCAGCTTAGGTGGGCCGAACTATGGCTACACCTTC. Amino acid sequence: CASSLGGPNYGYTF.

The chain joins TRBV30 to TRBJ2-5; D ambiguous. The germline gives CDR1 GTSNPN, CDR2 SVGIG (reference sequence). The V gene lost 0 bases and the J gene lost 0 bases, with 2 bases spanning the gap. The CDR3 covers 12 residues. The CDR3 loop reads CAWSVYQETQYF. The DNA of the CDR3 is TGTGCCTGGAGTGTCTACCAAGAGACCCAGTACTTC.

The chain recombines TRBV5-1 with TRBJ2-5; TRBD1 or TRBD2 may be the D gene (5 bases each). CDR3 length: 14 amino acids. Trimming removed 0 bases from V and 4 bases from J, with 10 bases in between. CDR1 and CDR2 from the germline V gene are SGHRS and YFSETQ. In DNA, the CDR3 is TGCGCCAGCAGCTTGGCTGGGACGGGAGAGACCCAGTACTTC. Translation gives CASSLAGTGETQYF.